Shown below are 5 T cell receptor beta chains from a single sample sequenced in a study of cytomegalovirus exposure and HLA in healthy donors. PCR was performed using 60 Vbeta and 13 Jbeta primers. Sequencing used immunoSEQ multiplex PCR; TCRdb keeps in-frame clones, though not all of them. Among tens of thousands of clones listed, about 78% were seen once. The source material was PBMCs. These receptor sequences come from a man between 18 and 29 years old in good health and CMV-seronegative.

A word on this clone: Compared with germline, one end of the junction differs, possibly owing to a read error. The V gene is TRBV14, the J gene TRBJ2-3, with D perhaps being TRBD1 or TRBD2 (6 bases each). CDR3 length equals 14 residues. CDR1 SGHDN and CDR2 FVKESK come from the germline V gene. The CDR3 region is CASSQGGGTDTQYF. CDR3 DNA: TGTGCCAGCAGTCAAGGGGGAGGAACAGATACGCAGTATTTT.

The chain recombines TRBV7-2 with TRBJ1-6; 8 bases align to TRBD1. V dropped 6 bases and J dropped 5; count of bases not matched to a gene: 6. Germline lookup yields CDR1 SGHTA and CDR2 FQGNSA. This CDR3 spans 15 amino acids. Here the CDR3 reads CASSSGTGNNSPLHF. CDR3 coding DNA: TGTGCCAGCAGTTCCGGGACAGGAAATAATTCACCCCTCCACTTT.

This rearrangement joins TRBV6-5 to TRBJ2-1, with a tentative D call TRBD2 (6 bases). Germline values: CDR1 MNHEY, CDR2 SVGAGI. V dropped 5 bases and J dropped 6 bases, with 8 bases sitting between them. The CDR3 extends over 12 amino acids. CDR3 DNA: TGTGCCAGCAGTGGACTAACCAATGAGCAGTTCTTC. This codes for CASSGLTNEQFF.

This clone came up once. The chain links TRBV6-4 to TRBJ1-5; D not resolved. V gave up 3 bases and J gave up 2 bases, with 8 bases separating them. The germline V gene encodes CDR1 MRHNA and CDR2 SNTAGT. The length of the CDR3 is 14 residues. The CDR3 coding sequence is TGTGCCAGCAGTGAGGGTGAGGGCAATCAGCCCCAGCATTTT. Translation gives CASSEGEGNQPQHF.

The CDR3 here is CASSWWRRDTGELFF. The CDR3 DNA sequence: TGTGCCAGCAGTTGGTGGCGGAGGGACACCGGGGAGCTGTTTTTT. The chain couples TRBV5-8 to TRBJ2-2, with a tentative D call TRBD2 (6 bases). CDR3 length: 15 amino acids. In germline, CDR1 is SGHTS, CDR2 YDEGEE. V gave up 5 bases and J gave up 3 bases, with 14 bases separating them.